This T cell receptor beta chain was identified in a study of blood T cell repertoires in COVID-19. This CDR3 region has 14 residues. With 3 bases clipped from V and 2 bases from J, the junction kept 4 bases outside the gene matches. Germline values: CDR1 MNHEY, CDR2 SVGAGI. Seattle-derived patients entered the study during active infection and were followed longitudinally. This clone was found once. Produced via immunoSEQ multiplex PCR; TCRdb's table is partial and in-frame only. Of about 480,000 clones listed, roughly 89% were seen once; the top ten hold 0.7% to 1%. The receptor was derived from a man aged 18 to 35 with COVID-19, enrolled during active disease. The sample was peripheral blood. The J gene is TRBJ2-7, the V gene TRBV6-5, with TRBD1 matching over 7 bases. CDR3 amino acids: CASSYQTGTYEQYF. The CDR3 DNA reads as TGTGCCAGCAGTTATCAGACAGGGACCTACGAGCAGTACTTC.